The 32 T cell receptor beta chains below were found in one sample sequenced in a study of blood T cell repertoires in COVID-19. Assay: immunoSEQ multiplex PCR; the TCRdb copy retains only in-frame clones and omits some. The repertoire has approximately 67,000 clones, 85% to 90% of them found once; the top ten carry roughly 5.6%. Material for sequencing was peripheral blood. These receptors all come from a man in his fifties or sixties with active COVID-19.

Notes on this clone: The same CDR3 is also encoded by other DNA sequences in this sample. The J gene is TRBJ2-3, the V gene TRBV9; TRBD2 matches 7 bases. J was trimmed by 0 bases and V by 3 bases; bases with no gene match: 4. The CDR3 spans 15 residues. CDR1 is SGDLS and CDR2 is YYNGEE in the germline V gene. The CDR3 region has the DNA TGTGCCAGCAGCGCCAGCGGGACTAGCACAGATACGCAGTATTTT. Translating gives CASSASGTSTDTQYF.

The chain employs TRBV28 and TRBJ2-1, with 9 bases lining up with TRBD2. V shed 5 bases and J 7 bases; nucleotides not matched to a gene: 15. Looked up from germline, CDR1 is MDHEN and CDR2 is SYDVKM. The length of the CDR3 is 17 residues. The chain's CDR3 is CASSVRASAGGLNEQFF. The CDR3, as DNA: TGTGCCAGCAGTGTCAGGGCTTCAGCGGGAGGTTTGAATGAGCAGTTCTTC.

V is TRBV19 and J is TRBJ1-2, with D perhaps matching TRBD1 (6 bases). Germline CDR1 reads LNHDA; CDR2 reads SQIVND (reference sequence). V lost 1 base to trimming and J lost 7 bases, with 10 bases between them. CDR3 size: 13 residues. CDR3 residues: CASSIGGGRGYTF. CDR3 coding DNA: TGTGCCAGTAGTATAGGCGGGGGCCGTGGCTACACCTTC. Full variable domain (missing parts from reference TRBV19 and TRBJ1-2): DGGITQSPKYLFRKEGQNVTLSCEQNLNHDAMYWYRQDPGQGLRLIYYSQIVNDFQKGDIAEGYSVSREKKESFPLTVTSAQKNPTAFYLCASSIGGGRGYTFGSGTRLTVV.

The V and J genes are TRBV7-3 and TRBJ2-2; weak D call: TRBD2 (6 bases). CDR1 is SGHTA, CDR2 FQGTGA, per germline. The CDR3 is made up of 15 amino acids. Trimming cost V 4 bases and J 2 bases, with 11 bases left between them. Here the CDR3 reads CASSSSGLNTGELFF. DNA of the CDR3: TGTGCCAGCAGCTCCTCGGGACTTAACACCGGGGAGCTGTTTTTT.

The chain has TRBV25-1 and TRBJ1-2; unclear D gene. CDR1 and CDR2 from the germline V gene are MGHDK and SYGVNS. With 6 bases removed from V and 2 bases from J, the gap between germline ends came to 7 bases. The CDR3 extends over 12 amino acids. In DNA form, the CDR3 reads TGTGCCAGCAGCCGTTCCAACTATGGCTACACCTTC. As protein: CASSRSNYGYTF.

This clone was counted only a few times. The rearrangement joins TRBV7-2 to TRBJ2-4; 9 nucleotides line up with TRBD1. The J segment lost 5 bases and the V segment lost 4 bases, leaving 12 bases of the junction unmatched. Per germline, CDR1 SGHTA and CDR2 FQGNSA. The CDR3 totals 17 residues. The CDR3 sequence is CASSSNRGRGGENIQYF. DNA for the CDR3: TGTGCCAGCAGCTCCAACAGGGGGCGCGGAGGGGAAAACATTCAGTACTTC.

J is TRBJ2-3 and V is TRBV29-1; 10 nucleotides line up with TRBD1. This CDR3 contains 17 residues. V lost 6 bases, J lost 6 bases, and 18 bases stayed unmatched. Per the germline V gene, CDR1 is SQVTM and CDR2 is ANQGSEA. The DNA of the CDR3 is TGCAGCGTCAACTTCTGGGACAGGGGCCTAAAGGGGGATACGCAGTATTTT. This encodes CSVNFWDRGLKGDTQYF.

This chain links TRBV10-3 with TRBJ1-1, with a tentative D call TRBD1 (5 bases). This CDR3 contains 14 residues. V gave up 3 bases and J gave up 3 bases, with 11 bases separating them. Per germline, CDR1 ENHRY and CDR2 SYGVKD. The CDR3 here is CAISEPGDDTEAFF. As DNA, the CDR3 is TGTGCCATCAGTGAACCGGGGGATGACACTGAAGCTTTCTTT.

This clone was observed once. V is TRBV6-2 or TRBV6-3 and J is TRBJ1-1; D gene ambiguous. Trimming left V 6 bases short and J 4 bases short, with 12 bases between. The CDR3 runs 13 residues. Germline loops: CDR1 MNHEY, CDR2 SVGEGT. For the CDR3, the DNA is TGTGCCAGCAGCCCTCAGGTCGGCACTGAAGCTTTCTTT. Protein product: CASSPQVGTEAFF.

This chain connects TRBV18 to TRBJ2-1; D perhaps matches TRBD2 (5 bases). The CDR3 length is 15 residues. Trimming removed 6 bases from V and 7 bases from J, with 19 bases in between. Germline-derived CDR1 and CDR2 are KGHSH and LQKENI. The CDR3 spells CASSSGARAVNEQFF. As DNA, the CDR3 is TGTGCCAGCTCCTCCGGCGCGAGGGCGGTAAATGAGCAGTTCTTC. The whole variable domain, filled in from reference TRBV18 and TRBJ2-1, reads NAGVMQNPRHLVRRRGQEARLRCSPMKGHSHVYWYRQLPEEGLKFMVYLQKENIIDESGMPKERFSAEFPKEGPSILRIQQVVRGDSAAYFCASSSGARAVNEQFFGPGTRLTVL.

This sequence joins TRBV9 and TRBJ2-1; D perhaps matches TRBD2 (7 bases). The CDR3 totals 19 residues. CDR1 is SGDLS and CDR2 is YYNGEE in the germline V gene. Trimming left V 4 bases short and J 6 bases short, with 29 bases between. The chain's CDR3 is CASSFPRWEGEPGANEQFF. CDR3 nucleotides: TGTGCCAGCAGCTTTCCCCGGTGGGAGGGGGAGCCGGGAGCCAATGAGCAGTTCTTC.

The chain carries TRBV9 and TRBJ2-3; D perhaps matches TRBD2 (6 bases). In germline, CDR1 is SGDLS, CDR2 YYNGEE. The length of the CDR3 is 15 residues. Trimming stripped 5 bases from V and 4 bases from J, with 17 bases between. The CDR3 here is CASRPGGGSADTQYF. CDR3 coding DNA: TGTGCCAGCAGACCTGGTGGAGGGAGCGCAGATACGCAGTATTTT.

The chain recombines TRBV11-2 with TRBJ1-1; D perhaps matches TRBD1 (5 bases). V dropped 5 bases and J dropped 5 bases, with 15 bases sitting between them. The CDR3 extends over 14 amino acids. The germline gives CDR1 SGHAT, CDR2 FQNNGV. The chain's CDR3 is CASSTRQGRTEAFF. The CDR3 coding sequence is TGTGCCAGCAGCACCCGCCAGGGTCGGACTGAAGCTTTCTTT.

The chain employs TRBV7-3 and TRBJ2-3; 13 bases agree with TRBD2. V shed 4 bases and J 3 bases; nucleotides not matched to a gene: 1. This CDR3 contains 15 residues. CDR1 and CDR2 (germline): SGHTA, FQGTGA. In DNA, the CDR3 is TGTGCCAGCAGCTGGACTAGCGGGAGTACAGATACGCAGTATTTT. This encodes CASSWTSGSTDTQYF.

The gene calls are TRBV4-3 and TRBJ1-4; a weak D match, TRBD1 (5 bases). Germline V gene data show CDR1 as LGHNA and CDR2 as YSLEER. Trimming took 4 bases from V and 6 from J, leaving 27 bases between them. CDR3 length: 19 amino acids. CDR3 nucleotide sequence: TGCGCCAGCAGCCCACAAGTCCCTCGAGACGGGGGTCAGGATGAAAAACTGTTTTTT. This codes for CASSPQVPRDGGQDEKLFF.

The rearrangement links TRBV4-3 to TRBJ2-1, with a possible D match to TRBD2 (5 bases). The CDR3 has 15 amino acids. Germline assignment: CDR1 LGHNA and CDR2 YSLEER. V lost 0 bases and J lost 7, with 13 bases in between. CDR3 loop: CASSQEGGFVNEQFF. CDR3 sequence (DNA): TGCGCCAGCAGCCAAGAAGGAGGATTTGTAAATGAGCAGTTCTTC.

The genes are TRBV28 and TRBJ2-7, with 7 positions matching TRBD1. CDR3 length: 12 residues. Germline V lookup: CDR1 MDHEN, CDR2 SYDVKM. Losses at the gene ends were 8 bases for V and 2 bases for J; bases not matched to a gene: 3. DNA of the CDR3: TGTGCCAGCCGAAGGGGGCCCTACGAGCAGTACTTC. Amino acid sequence: CASRRGPYEQYF. The full variable domain, with the rest looked up from reference TRBV28 and TRBJ2-7, is DVKVTQSSRYLVKRTGEKVFLECVQDMDHENMFWYRQDPGLGLRLIYFSYDVKMKEKGDIPEGYSVSREKKERFSLILESASTNQTSMYLCASRRGPYEQYFGPGTRLTVT.

The CDR3 coding sequence is TGTGCCAGCAGCCAGGTGCTCTACCTAAGCTCCTACAATGAGCAGTTCTTC. The encoded protein is CASSQVLYLSSYNEQFF. The genes are TRBV3-1 (or the pseudogene TRBV3-2) and TRBJ2-1, with D unresolved. The V gene's germline CDR1 is LGHDT and CDR2 YNNKEL (reference sequence). V lost 3 bases to trimming and J lost 0 bases, with 15 bases between them. There are 17 residues in the CDR3.

V gene TRBV12-3 or TRBV12-4 combines with J gene TRBJ2-5; maybe TRBD2 (6 bases). Trimming cost V 6 bases and J 5 bases, with 13 bases left between them. CDR3 length: 13 amino acids. In nucleotides, the CDR3 is TGTGCCAGCAGAACCCGGGACTCGGAGACCCAGTACTTC. It encodes CASRTRDSETQYF.

This chain uses TRBV6-5 with TRBJ2-1, with TRBD2 matching over 7 bases. V lost 0 bases to trimming and J lost 4 bases; unmatched junction nucleotides: 6. The V gene's germline CDR1 is MNHEY and CDR2 SVGAGI. The CDR3 runs to 16 residues. This chain's CDR3 is CASSYSAGVVYNEQFF. The CDR3 DNA reads as TGTGCCAGCAGTTACTCGGCGGGAGTAGTTTACAATGAGCAGTTCTTC.

J is TRBJ2-7 and V is TRBV9, with TRBD1 matching 7 bases. Germline CDR1 SGDLS, CDR2 YYNGEE. This CDR3 has 15 amino acids. V lost 3 bases and J lost 2; bases outside the gene matches: 8. DNA for the CDR3: TGTGCCAGCAGCGAGGGAGTCCAGGGGGCCTACGAGCAGTACTTC. Its translation is CASSEGVQGAYEQYF.

The chain is built from TRBV11-1 and TRBJ1-2; TRBD1 matches at 7 bases. The CDR3 is 13 residues long. V shed 5 bases, J shed 4 bases, and the junction held 4 bases outside the gene matches. Germline CDR1 and CDR2: SGHAT and FQDESV (reference sequence). CDR3 loop: CASSPGTVYGYTF. CDR3 coding DNA: TGTGCCAGCAGCCCAGGGACAGTCTATGGCTACACCTTC. Filled out from reference TRBV11-1 and TRBJ1-2, the complete variable domain reads EAEVAQSPRYKITEKSQAVAFWCDPISGHATLYWYRQILGQGPELLVQFQDESVVDDSQLPKDRFSAERLKGVDSTLKIQPAELGDSAMYLCASSPGTVYGYTFGSGTRLTVV.

This clone came up once. This chain joins TRBV10-1 and TRBJ1-1, with 8 bases that match TRBD1. This CDR3 region has 13 residues. The V gene's germline CDR1 is WNHNN and CDR2 SYGVQD (reference sequence). The trim removed 6 bases at V and 5 bases at J, leaving 5 bases unmatched. This CDR3 reads CASSLDRATEAFF. The CDR3 DNA follows: TGCGCCAGCAGCCTGGACAGGGCTACTGAAGCTTTCTTT.

The chain links TRBV5-6 to TRBJ2-7, with D perhaps matching TRBD2 (6 bases). Germline V gene sequence: CDR1 SGHDT, CDR2 YYEEEE. V shed 4 bases and J shed 4 bases, with 15 bases lying between them. This CDR3 spans 14 amino acids. DNA of the CDR3: TGTGCCAGCAGCGGGTGGACTACGTCGTACGAGCAGTACTTC. Residues: CASSGWTTSYEQYF. The variable domain in full, completed from reference TRBV5-6 and TRBJ2-7, reads DAGVTQSPTHLIKTRGQQVTLRCSPKSGHDTVSWYQQALGQGPQFIFQYYEEEERQRGNFPDRFSGHQFPNYSSELNVNALLLGDSALYLCASSGWTTSYEQYFGPGTRLTVT.

The rearrangement joins TRBV10-3 to TRBJ1-2; no clear D gene. The CDR3 spans 13 residues. Germline CDR1 ENHRY, CDR2 SYGVKD. Trimming took 3 bases from V and 8 from J, leaving 13 bases between them. The CDR3 is CAISDTASGGYTF. Here the CDR3 DNA reads TGTGCCATCAGTGATACTGCCTCGGGAGGCTACACCTTC.

The chain uses TRBV5-1 and TRBJ1-2, with 12 bases fitting TRBD1. The junction had 8 bases not matched to a gene; V was cut back by 4 bases and J by 7 bases. This CDR3 is built from 15 residues. CDR1 is SGHRS and CDR2 is YFSETQ in the germline V gene. The CDR3 is CASSGTGQGASGYTF. CDR3 DNA sequence: TGCGCCAGCAGCGGGACGGGACAGGGGGCGTCTGGCTACACCTTC.

This chain connects TRBV18 to TRBJ1-1; TRBD1 matches 7 bases. With V trimmed by 3 bases and J by 3 bases, 4 bases remained unmatched. CDR3 size: 14 residues. The germline V gene has CDR1 KGHSH and CDR2 LQKENI. For the CDR3, the DNA is TGTGCCAGCTCACCCAACACAGGGGACACTGAAGCTTTCTTT. Protein product: CASSPNTGDTEAFF.

V is TRBV5-8 and J is TRBJ2-7, with 12 bases that match TRBD1. The germline gives CDR1 SGHTS, CDR2 YDEGEE. V dropped 6 bases and J dropped 11; count of bases not matched to a gene: 12. The CDR3 length is 14 residues. The CDR3 DNA is TGTGCCAGCATCGAATTACCGGGACAGGGGGCTGAGTACTTC. Translation gives CASIELPGQGAEYF.

The chain links TRBV6-5 to TRBJ2-5, with D perhaps matching TRBD1 (6 bases). CDR1 is MNHEY and CDR2 is SVGAGI in the germline V gene. This CDR3 is built from 14 residues. The V gene lost 7 bases and the J gene lost 5 bases, with 17 bases spanning the gap. CDR3 sequence (DNA): TGTGCCAGCACCGGGCAGGGGTTGGGGGAGACCCAGTACTTC. Translating gives CASTGQGLGETQYF.

The chain uses TRBV27 and TRBJ2-4, with 9 bases fitting TRBD2. Germline values: CDR1 MNHEY, CDR2 SMNVEV (reference sequence). The CDR3 extends over 16 amino acids. The trim removed 2 bases at V and 3 bases at J, leaving 5 bases unmatched. The CDR3 DNA follows: TGTGCCAGCAGTTTAACATCTAGCGGGAACAAAAACATTCAGTACTTC. Its translation is CASSLTSSGNKNIQYF.

The chain links TRBV5-6 to TRBJ2-6, with a weak D call TRBD1 (5 bases). The V and J ends lost 7 bases and 1 base respectively, with 21 bases between them. The CDR3 has 18 residues. Germline V lookup: CDR1 SGHDT, CDR2 YYEEEE. The CDR3 is CASCTGRVFVSGANVLTF. CDR3 sequence (DNA): TGTGCCAGCTGTACGGGCAGGGTTTTTGTTTCTGGGGCCAACGTCCTGACTTTC.

As DNA, the CDR3 is TGTGCCAGCAGCTGGACAGAGGGGACGAACACTGAAGCTTTCTTT. Encoded protein: CASSWTEGTNTEAFF. V and J are TRBV25-1 and TRBJ1-1; tentatively, D is TRBD1 (6 bases). Germline V gene sequence: CDR1 MGHDK, CDR2 SYGVNS. V was pared by 6 bases and J by 1 base, with 15 bases between. This CDR3 region has 15 residues.